The 10 T cell receptor beta chains reported below all come from one sample, sequenced in a study of T cells in Graves' hyperthyroidism and ophthalmopathy. Researchers amplified the TCR beta CDR3 regions from RNA transcripts. The HTBI primer set served for first-round RT-PCR of the TCR CDR3. TCRdb independently ran MiXCR on the multiplex PCR reads; one entry per CDR3 protein. The sample has a few hundred thousand distinct CDR3 sequences; about 13% are singletons. Source material: blood. Receptors originate from a man aged 30-40 years with Graves' hyperthyroidism that later progressed to Graves' ophthalmopathy.

In its sample, this clonotype was seen a few times. The V call is TRBV19, the J call TRBJ2-6, with D unresolved. Trimming took 4 bases from V and 8 from J, leaving 21 bases between them. The V gene's germline CDR1 is LNHDA and CDR2 SQIVND (reference sequence). This CDR3 is built from 17 residues. The CDR3 DNA is TGTGCCAGTAGTACTACTGTTTACGGTTCGTGGACCAACGTCCTGACTTTC. Its translation is CASSTTVYGSWTNVLTF. Using reference TRBV19 and TRBJ2-6 for the parts outside the CDR3, the full variable domain is DGGITQSPKYLFRKEGQNVTLSCEQNLNHDAMYWYRQDPGQGLRLIYYSQIVNDFQKGDIAEGYSVSREKKESFPLTVTSAQKNPTAFYLCASSTTVYGSWTNVLTFGAGSRLTVL.

The sample holds many counts of this clonotype. This chain uses TRBV12-3 or TRBV12-4 with TRBJ1-1, with a possible D match to TRBD1 (5 bases). The V gene lost 3 bases and the J gene lost 4 bases, with 9 bases spanning the gap. The CDR3 totals 13 residues. The CDR3 DNA reads as TGTGCCAGCAGTTTGTCAGGGCCCACTGAAGCTTTCTTT. It encodes CASSLSGPTEAFF.

The rearrangement joins TRBV10-3 to TRBJ2-3, with D hard to call. The CDR3 loop spans 11 amino acids. V lost 3 bases and J lost 4, with 2 bases in between. The V gene's germline CDR1 is ENHRY and CDR2 SYGVKD. The CDR3 DNA is TGTGCCATCAGTGACCCAGATACGCAGTATTTT. Its protein product is CAISDPDTQYF.

The V and J genes are TRBV18 and TRBJ2-7; D not certain. Germline CDR1 and CDR2: KGHSH and LQKENI. This CDR3 has 14 residues. V lost 2 bases, J lost 3 bases, and 11 bases lay in between. The CDR3 region is CASSPTAVNYEQYF. CDR3 bases: TGTGCCAGCTCACCAACGGCGGTGAACTACGAGCAGTACTTC.

Many counts were recorded for this clonotype. V is TRBV20-1 and J is TRBJ2-7, with 8 nucleotides matching TRBD1. J was trimmed by 4 bases and V by 1 base; bases with no gene match: 9. The CDR3 is 15 residues long. Germline V CDR1 and CDR2: DFQATT, SNEGSKA (reference sequence). The CDR3 is CSARGRTGRGYEQYF. The CDR3 DNA sequence: TGCAGTGCTAGAGGGCGGACAGGGCGAGGGTACGAGCAGTACTTC.

This clonotype was seen repeatedly, ten times or more. The V and J genes are TRBV11-2 and TRBJ1-2; D unresolved. Germline CDR1 is SGHAT and CDR2 is FQNNGV. The V end was cut by 2 bases, the J end by 1 base, with 17 bases between. The CDR3 spans 17 residues. CDR3 residues: CASSLSRWGGVNYGYTF. CDR3 bases: TGTGCCAGCAGCTTATCAAGATGGGGTGGAGTTAACTATGGCTACACCTTC. Supplemented by reference TRBV11-2 and TRBJ1-2, the full variable domain reads EAGVAQSPRYKIIEKRQSVAFWCNPISGHATLYWYQQILGQGPKLLIQFQNNGVVDDSQLPKDRFSAERLKGVDSTLKIQPAKLEDSAVYLCASSLSRWGGVNYGYTFGSGTRLTVV.

This chain joins TRBV3-1 and TRBJ1-2, with 7 positions matching TRBD1. The CDR3 has 15 amino acids. Looked up from germline, CDR1 is LGHDT and CDR2 is YNNKEL (reference sequence). Unmatched junction bases numbered 12, after V lost 4 bases and J lost 7 bases. The CDR3 bases are TGTGCCAGCAGCCCGTTGACAGGGTCGCGGGGTGGCTACACCTTC. It specifies CASSPLTGSRGGYTF. Complete variable domain (other parts from reference TRBV3-1 and TRBJ1-2): DTAVSQTPKYLVTQMGNDKSIKCEQNLGHDTMYWYKQDSKKFLKIMFSYNNKELIINETVPNRFSPKSPDKAHLNLHINSLELGDSAVYFCASSPLTGSRGGYTFGSGTRLTVV.

The CDR3 spells CASSVGNQETQYF. For the CDR3, the DNA is TGTGCCAGTAGTGTCGGGAACCAAGAGACCCAGTACTTC. The chain employs TRBV19 and TRBJ2-5, with a weak D call TRBD2 (5 bases). Trimming took 5 bases from V and 0 from J, leaving 7 bases between them. This CDR3 comprises 13 residues. Per germline, CDR1 LNHDA and CDR2 SQIVND (reference sequence).

A few counts support this clonotype. The germline gene is not matched at one end of the junction; a read error may be the cause. V usage is TRBV2 and J usage is TRBJ1-2; D call uncertain. This CDR3 comprises 15 residues. CDR1 and CDR2 from the germline V gene are SNHLY and FYNNEI. The CDR3 nucleotides read TGTGCCGGCAGTGGTGGCCTGAAAGCTAACTATGGCTACACCTTC. Translating it yields CAGSGGLKANYGYTF.

This chain links TRBV20-1 with TRBJ2-3; 13 bases are shared with TRBD2. The V and J ends lost 6 bases and 4 bases, in that order; junction bases with no gene match: 13. The CDR3 length is 17 residues. The germline gives CDR1 DFQATT, CDR2 SNEGSKA (reference sequence). The chain's CDR3 is CSAPTILAGGRADTQYF. The CDR3 nucleotides read TGCAGTGCGCCAACGATACTAGCGGGGGGGCGGGCAGATACGCAGTATTTT.